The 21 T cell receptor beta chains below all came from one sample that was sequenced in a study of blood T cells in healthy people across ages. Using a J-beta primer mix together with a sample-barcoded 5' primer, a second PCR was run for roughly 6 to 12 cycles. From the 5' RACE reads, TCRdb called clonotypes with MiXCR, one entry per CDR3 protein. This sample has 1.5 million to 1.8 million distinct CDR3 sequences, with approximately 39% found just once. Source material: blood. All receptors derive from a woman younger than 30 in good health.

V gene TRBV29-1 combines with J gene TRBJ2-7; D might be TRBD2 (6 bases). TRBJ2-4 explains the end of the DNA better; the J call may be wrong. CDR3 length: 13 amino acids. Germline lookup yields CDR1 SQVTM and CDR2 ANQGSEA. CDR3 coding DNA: TGCAGCGTTGAACAGGGAGCGGGAAACATTCAGTACTTC. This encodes CSVEQGAGNIQYF.

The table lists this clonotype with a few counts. Here the CDR3 reads CASSLRDKMNTEAFF. In nucleotides, the CDR3 is TGTGCCAGCAGCCTCCGGGACAAAATGAACACTGAAGCTTTCTTT. The genes are TRBV3-1 and TRBJ1-1; TRBD1 might be the D (6 bases). V lost 4 bases and J 0 bases, leaving 12 bases between the germline ends. The CDR3 loop spans 15 amino acids. CDR1 and CDR2 from the germline V gene are LGHDT and YNNKEL (reference sequence).

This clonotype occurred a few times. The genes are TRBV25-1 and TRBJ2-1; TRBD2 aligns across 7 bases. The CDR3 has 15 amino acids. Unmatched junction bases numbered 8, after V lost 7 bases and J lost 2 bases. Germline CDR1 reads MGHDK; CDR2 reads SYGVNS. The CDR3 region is CASTTGGTAYNEQFF. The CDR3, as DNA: TGTGCCAGCACTACGGGGGGTACGGCCTACAATGAGCAGTTCTTC.

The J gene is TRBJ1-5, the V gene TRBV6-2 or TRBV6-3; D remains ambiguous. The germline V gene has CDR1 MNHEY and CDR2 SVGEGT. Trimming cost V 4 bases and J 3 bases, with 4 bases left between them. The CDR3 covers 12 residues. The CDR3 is CASSWINQPQHF. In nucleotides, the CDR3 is TGTGCCAGCAGTTGGATCAATCAGCCCCAGCATTTT.

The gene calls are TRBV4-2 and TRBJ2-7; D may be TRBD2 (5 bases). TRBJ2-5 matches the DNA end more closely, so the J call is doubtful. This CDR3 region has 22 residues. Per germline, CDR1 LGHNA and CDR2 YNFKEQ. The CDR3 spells CASSQDKVARRRGHQSAETQYF. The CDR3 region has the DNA TGTGCCAGCAGCCAAGATAAGGTAGCGCGGAGACGTGGCCACCAGTCGGCAGAGACCCAGTACTTC.

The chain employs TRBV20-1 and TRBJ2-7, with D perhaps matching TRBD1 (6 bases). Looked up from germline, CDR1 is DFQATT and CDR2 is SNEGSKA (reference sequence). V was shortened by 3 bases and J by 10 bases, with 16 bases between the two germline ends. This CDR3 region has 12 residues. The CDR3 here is CSARIYRAEQYF. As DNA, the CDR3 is TGCAGTGCTAGGATATACAGGGCGGAACAGTACTTC.

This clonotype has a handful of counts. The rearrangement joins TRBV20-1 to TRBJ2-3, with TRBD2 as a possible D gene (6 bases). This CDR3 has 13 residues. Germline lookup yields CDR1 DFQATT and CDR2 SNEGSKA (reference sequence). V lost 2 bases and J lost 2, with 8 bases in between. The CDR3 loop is CSARKDYTDTQYF. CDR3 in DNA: TGCAGTGCTAGAAAGGACTACACAGATACGCAGTATTTT.

The CDR3 region is CSVTYGIAGGSNTEAFF. CDR3 coding DNA: TGCAGCGTGACCTATGGGATCGCCGGGGGTTCGAACACTGAAGCTTTCTTT. This chain connects TRBV29-1 to TRBJ1-1; a possible D gene is TRBD1 (5 bases). CDR3 length: 17 residues. Germline V lookup: CDR1 SQVTM, CDR2 ANQGSEA. The V and J ends lost 6 bases and 1 base respectively, with 24 bases between them.

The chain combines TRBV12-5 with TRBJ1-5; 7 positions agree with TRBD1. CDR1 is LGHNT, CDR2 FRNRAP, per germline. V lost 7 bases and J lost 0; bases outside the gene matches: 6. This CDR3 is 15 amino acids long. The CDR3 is CASAQGGNSNQPQHF. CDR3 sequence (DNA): TGTGCTAGTGCCCAGGGGGGGAATAGCAATCAGCCCCAGCATTTT.

The CDR3 region is CASTQDRGLQPQHF. Here the CDR3 DNA reads TGTGCCAGCACCCAGGACAGGGGGCTTCAGCCCCAGCATTTT. The genes are TRBV6-6 and TRBJ1-5, with 11 nucleotides matching TRBD1. Germline V CDR1 and CDR2: MNHNY, SVGAGI (reference sequence). The CDR3 loop spans 14 amino acids. The V gene end was trimmed by 7 bases and the J gene end by 6 bases; junction bases not matched to a gene: 5.

The DNA for the CDR3 is TGTGCCAGCCGTAGACAGGGAATGACCGGGGAGCTGTTTTTT. It encodes CASRRQGMTGELFF. The rearrangement links TRBV27 to TRBJ2-2, with 7 nucleotides matching TRBD1. Looked up from germline, CDR1 is MNHEY and CDR2 is SMNVEV (reference sequence). The ends lost 8 bases at V and 5 bases at J; junction bases unmatched: 8. The CDR3 is 14 residues long.

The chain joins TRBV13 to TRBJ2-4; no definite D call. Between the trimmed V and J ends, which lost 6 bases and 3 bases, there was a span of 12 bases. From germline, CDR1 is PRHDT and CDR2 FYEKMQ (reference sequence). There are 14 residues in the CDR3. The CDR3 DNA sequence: TGTGCCAGCAGGAAACGAACGGGCAAAAACATTCAGTACTTC. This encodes CASRKRTGKNIQYF.

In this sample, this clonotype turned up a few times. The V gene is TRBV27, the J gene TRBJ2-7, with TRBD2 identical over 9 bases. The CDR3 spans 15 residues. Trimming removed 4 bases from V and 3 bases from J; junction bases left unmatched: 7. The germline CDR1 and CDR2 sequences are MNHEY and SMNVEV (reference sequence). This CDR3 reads CASSSAGGLIYEQYF. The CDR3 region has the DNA TGTGCCAGCAGTTCCGCGGGAGGGTTAATCTACGAGCAGTACTTC.

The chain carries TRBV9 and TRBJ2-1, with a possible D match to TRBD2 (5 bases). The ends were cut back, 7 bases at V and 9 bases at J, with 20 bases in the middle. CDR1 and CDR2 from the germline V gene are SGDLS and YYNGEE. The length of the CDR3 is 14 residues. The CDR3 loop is CASATTSVWGEQFF. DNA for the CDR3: TGTGCCAGCGCCACAACTAGTGTTTGGGGTGAGCAGTTCTTC.

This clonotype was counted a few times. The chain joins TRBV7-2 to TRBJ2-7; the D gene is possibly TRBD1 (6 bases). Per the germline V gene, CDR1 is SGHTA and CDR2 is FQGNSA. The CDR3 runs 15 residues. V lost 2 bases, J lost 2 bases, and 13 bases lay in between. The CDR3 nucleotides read TGTGCCAGCAGCTTACGCACAGGGTACACCTACGAGCAGTACTTC. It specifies CASSLRTGYTYEQYF. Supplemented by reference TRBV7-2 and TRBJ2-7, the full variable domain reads GAGVSQSPSNKVTEKGKDVELRCDPISGHTALYWYRQSLGQGLEFLIYFQGNSAPDKSGLPSDRFSAERTGGSVSTLTIQRTQQEDSAVYLCASSLRTGYTYEQYFGPGTRLTVT.

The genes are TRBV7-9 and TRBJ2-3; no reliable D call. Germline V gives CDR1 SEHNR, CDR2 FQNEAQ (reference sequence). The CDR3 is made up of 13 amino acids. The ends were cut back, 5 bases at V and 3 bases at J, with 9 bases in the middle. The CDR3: CASSHQSTDTQYF. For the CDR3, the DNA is TGTGCCAGCAGCCACCAATCGACAGATACGCAGTATTTT.

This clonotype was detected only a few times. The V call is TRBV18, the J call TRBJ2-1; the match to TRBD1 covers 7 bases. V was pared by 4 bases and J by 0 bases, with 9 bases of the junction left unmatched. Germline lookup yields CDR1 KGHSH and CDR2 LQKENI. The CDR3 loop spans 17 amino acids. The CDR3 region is CASSLTGVPSSYNEQFF. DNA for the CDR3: TGTGCCAGCTCACTTACAGGGGTCCCGAGCTCCTACAATGAGCAGTTCTTC.

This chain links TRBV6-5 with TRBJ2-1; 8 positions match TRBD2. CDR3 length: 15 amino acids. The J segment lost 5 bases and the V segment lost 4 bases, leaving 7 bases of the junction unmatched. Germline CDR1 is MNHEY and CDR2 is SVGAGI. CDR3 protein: CASSSRGGYNNEQFF. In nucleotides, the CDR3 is TGTGCCAGCAGTTCTCGGGGGGGCTATAACAATGAGCAGTTCTTC.

CDR3 protein: CASSQTVVASGIKGGELFF. The CDR3 region has the DNA TGCGCCAGCAGCCAGACCGTCGTGGCTAGCGGGATCAAGGGCGGGGAGCTGTTTTTT. The rearrangement joins TRBV4-3 to TRBJ2-2; 9 bases line up with TRBD2. V lost 3 bases and J lost 7; bases outside the gene matches: 18. The CDR3 totals 19 residues. Germline CDR1 and CDR2: LGHNA and YSLEER.

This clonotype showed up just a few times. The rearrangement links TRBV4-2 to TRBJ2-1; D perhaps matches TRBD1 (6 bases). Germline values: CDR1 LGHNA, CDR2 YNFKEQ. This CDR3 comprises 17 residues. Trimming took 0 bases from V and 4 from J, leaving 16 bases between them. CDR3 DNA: TGTGCCAGCAGCCAAGATAGATGGCAGGGGCGGTACAATGAGCAGTTCTTC. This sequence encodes CASSQDRWQGRYNEQFF.

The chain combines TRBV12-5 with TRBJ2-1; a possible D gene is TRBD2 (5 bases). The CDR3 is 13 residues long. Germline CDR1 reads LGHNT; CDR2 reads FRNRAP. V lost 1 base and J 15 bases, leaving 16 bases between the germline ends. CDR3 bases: TGTGCTAGTGGTTTGGGTCGGGAACAAATATGGTTCTTC. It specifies CASGLGREQIWFF.